Below, one T cell receptor (beta chain) is given with its context. Authors' processing steps: Reference gene primers were amplified, and this amplification served to estimate nucleated cell counts. Some clones are missing from TCRdb's copy, which holds only in-frame ones; the method was immunoSEQ multiplex PCR. V and J calls and clone size are as listed in that table; D and trimming were resolved from the DNA. The sample yields 250,000 or so clones, approximately 92% seen once. V was pared by 3 bases and J by 6 bases, with 9 bases between. Germline V lookup: CDR1 DFQATT, CDR2 SNEGSKA (reference sequence). This CDR3 region has 11 residues. This entry comes from a study of blood T cell repertoires in COVID-19.

This receptor was identified in a woman in her 40s who had recovered from COVID-19. The chain carries TRBV20-1 and TRBJ2-7; D perhaps matches TRBD1 (5 bases). The sequenced sample consisted of peripheral blood. DNA for the CDR3: TGCAGTGCTAGTTCAGGGATCGAGCAGTACTTC. Translating gives CSASSGIEQYF.